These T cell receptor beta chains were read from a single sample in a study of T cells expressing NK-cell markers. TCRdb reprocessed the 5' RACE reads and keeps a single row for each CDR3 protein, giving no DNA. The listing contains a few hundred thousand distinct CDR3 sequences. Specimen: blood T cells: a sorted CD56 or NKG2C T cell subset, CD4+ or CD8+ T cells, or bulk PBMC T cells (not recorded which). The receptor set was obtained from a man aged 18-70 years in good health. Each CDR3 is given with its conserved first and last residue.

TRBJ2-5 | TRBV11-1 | CASRPLGLGNGETQYF
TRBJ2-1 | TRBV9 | CASSEQRVTKGDEQFF
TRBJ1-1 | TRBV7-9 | CASSPIDWGENTEAFF
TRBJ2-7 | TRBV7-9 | CATSRQGTLGEQYF
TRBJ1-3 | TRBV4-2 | CASSQGQTGNTIYF
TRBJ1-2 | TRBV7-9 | CASSRTGQHHGYTF
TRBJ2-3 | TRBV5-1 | CASSPGLAGGPGDTQYF
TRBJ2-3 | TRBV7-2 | CASSPASGSRTDTQYF
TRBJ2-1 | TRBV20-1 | CSASGYPGLRNEQFF
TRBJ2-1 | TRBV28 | CASSSEGPLAQYNEQFF
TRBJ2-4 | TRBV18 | CASSPTDRVGSKNIQYF
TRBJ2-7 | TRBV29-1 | CSVARRQGGYEQYF
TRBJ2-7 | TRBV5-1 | CASGVDRNYEQYF
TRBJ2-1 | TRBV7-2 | CASSITRVNEQFF
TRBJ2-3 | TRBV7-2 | CASSLGGPAATQYF
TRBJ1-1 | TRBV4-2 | CASSQETRRSAEAFF
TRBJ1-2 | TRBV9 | CASSDGYRENYGYTF
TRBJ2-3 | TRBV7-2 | CASSLGGRTPSTDTQYF
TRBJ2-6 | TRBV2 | CANTPRAGLIGANVLTF
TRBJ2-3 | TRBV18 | CASSPPRKRRTDTQYF
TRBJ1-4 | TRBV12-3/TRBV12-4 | CASSFRQGDEKLFF
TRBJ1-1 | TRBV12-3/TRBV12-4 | CASTRRLEDTEAFF
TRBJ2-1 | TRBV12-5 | CASGFGDRGYNEQFF
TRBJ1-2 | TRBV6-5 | CASSYAPGQGNGYTF
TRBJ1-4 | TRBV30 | CAWSPALATNEKLFF
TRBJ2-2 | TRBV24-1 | CATSGTGQGHTGELFF
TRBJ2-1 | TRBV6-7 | CASSYKQYNEQFF
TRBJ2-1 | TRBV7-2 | CASSPGLAYEQFF
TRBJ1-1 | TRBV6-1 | CASSRRTLLGAEAFF
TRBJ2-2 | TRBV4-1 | CASRGAANTGELFF
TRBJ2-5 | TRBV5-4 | CASSLVIMAGQETQYF
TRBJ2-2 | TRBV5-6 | CASSLRTRRTGELFF
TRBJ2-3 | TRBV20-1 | CSASRGDITDTQYF
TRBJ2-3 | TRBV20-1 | CSARVGKGLDDTQYF
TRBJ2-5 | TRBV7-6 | CASSPGTARETQYF
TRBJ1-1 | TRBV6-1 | CASRVHLGTGDTEAFF
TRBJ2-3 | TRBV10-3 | CAISVQRGSADTQYF
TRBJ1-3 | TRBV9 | CASSVSGNTIYF
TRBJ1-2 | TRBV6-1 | CASRNPGPNYGYTF